These T cell receptor beta chains were read from a single sample in a study of T cells expressing NK-cell markers. TCRdb reworked the 5' RACE reads into one entry per CDR3 protein, no DNA. The sample table sets out 140,000 or so distinct CDR3 sequences. The sample taken for sequencing was blood T cells: a sorted CD56 or NKG2C T cell subset, CD4+ or CD8+ T cells, or bulk PBMC T cells (not recorded which). The receptors were gathered from a man aged 18 to 30 in good health. Both conserved end residues are part of each CDR3.

j_call | v_call | cdr3_aa
TRBJ1-2 | TRBV9 | CASSVLSDPTQDGYTF
TRBJ2-7 | TRBV27 | CASSYQTSGYEQYF
TRBJ2-1 | TRBV19 | CASSSIWASSSYNEQFF
TRBJ2-3 | TRBV6-5 | CASSSSGATDTQYF
TRBJ2-7 | TRBV20-1 | CSASGGQGTYEQYF
TRBJ2-2 | TRBV6-2/TRBV6-3 | CASSELQMGGGELFF
TRBJ2-1 | TRBV6-1 | CASARGPGLAEYNEQFF
TRBJ1-2 | TRBV29-1 | CSVAFSESYGYTF
TRBJ2-1 | TRBV7-9 | CASSLAPSGTNEQFF
TRBJ1-3 | TRBV7-8 | CASSLVLRESSGNTIYF
TRBJ2-7 | TRBV21-1 | CASSKRGSGTASVEQYF
TRBJ2-1 | TRBV15 | CATSGGQGGNEQFF
TRBJ2-3 | TRBV6-1 | CASRRGRWGRDTQYF
TRBJ2-7 | TRBV5-5 | CASSHTGVGYEQYF
TRBJ1-1 | TRBV29-1 | CSVGWGGEAFF
TRBJ1-1 | TRBV19 | CASSIRGTSEAFF
TRBJ2-7 | TRBV30 | CAWSATQVVQEQYF
TRBJ2-5 | TRBV11-2 | CASSRGLQETQYF
TRBJ2-1 | TRBV6-5 | CASSSTGNQYNEQFF
TRBJ2-1 | TRBV6-2/TRBV6-3 | CASRLDSGSYSNEQFF
TRBJ2-1 | TRBV27 | CASSLLRGGMEDEQFF
TRBJ2-3 | TRBV20-1 | CSARASNRGRGDTQYF
TRBJ1-4 | TRBV25-1 | CASSGQPTNEKLFF
TRBJ2-5 | TRBV15 | CATSRDQKGETQYF
TRBJ2-7 | TRBV15 | CATSREASGYEQYF
TRBJ2-5 | TRBV9 | CASSVEGREETQYF
TRBJ2-3 | TRBV7-2 | CASSLEREGSDTQYF
TRBJ2-1 | TRBV6-5 | CASSYSTGIRSYNEQFF